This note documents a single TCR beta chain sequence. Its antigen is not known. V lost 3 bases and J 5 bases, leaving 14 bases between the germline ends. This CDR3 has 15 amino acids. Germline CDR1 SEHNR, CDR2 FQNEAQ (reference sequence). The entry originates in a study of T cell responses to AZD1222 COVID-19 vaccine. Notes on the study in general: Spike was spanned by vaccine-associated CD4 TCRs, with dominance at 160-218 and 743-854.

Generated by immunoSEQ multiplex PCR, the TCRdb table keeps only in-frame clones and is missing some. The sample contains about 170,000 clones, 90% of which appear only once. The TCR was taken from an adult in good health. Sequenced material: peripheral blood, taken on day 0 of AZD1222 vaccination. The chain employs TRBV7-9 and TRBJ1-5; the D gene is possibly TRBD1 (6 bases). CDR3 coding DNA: TGTGCCAGCAGCTTCTCAGGGGTGGGCGATCAGCCCCAGCATTTT. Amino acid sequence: CASSFSGVGDQPQHF.